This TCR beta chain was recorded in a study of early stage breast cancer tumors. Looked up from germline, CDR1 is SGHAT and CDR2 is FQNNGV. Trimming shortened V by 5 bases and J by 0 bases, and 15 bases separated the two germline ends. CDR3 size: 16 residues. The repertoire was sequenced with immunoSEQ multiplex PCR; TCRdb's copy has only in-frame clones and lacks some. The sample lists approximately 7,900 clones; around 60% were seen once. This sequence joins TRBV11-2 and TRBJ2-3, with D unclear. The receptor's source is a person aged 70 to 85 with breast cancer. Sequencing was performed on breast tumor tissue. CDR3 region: CASSLQSLVSTDTQYF. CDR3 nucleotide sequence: TGTGCCAGCAGCCTACAATCCCTAGTTAGCACAGATACGCAGTATTTT.